These T cell receptor beta chains were read from a single sample in a study of blood T cell repertoires in COVID-19. Measured with immunoSEQ multiplex PCR; TCRdb has only the in-frame clones, and not every one. This table holds around 56,000 clones, 81% found once. Material for sequencing was peripheral blood. The receptors were gathered from a woman of 80 years or more with active or convalescent COVID-19. The CDR3 runs from the conserved cysteine through the conserved F or W. The D gene is left open where the match is weak. Clone size is shown for a subset of rows, as once, few, many or a class of expanded clone.

v_gene	d_gene	abundance	j_gene	CDR3aa	CDR3nt
TRBV7-2	.	.	TRBJ2-1	CASSSPPGGEQFF	TGTGCCAGCAGTTCCCCACCCGGGGGTGAGCAGTTCTTC
TRBV28	TRBD1	once	TRBJ1-1	CASSLTGGHTEAFF	TGTGCCAGCAGTTTAACAGGGGGACACACTGAAGCTTTCTTT
TRBV4-1	TRBD1	.	TRBJ1-6	CASSPTGGADSPLHF	TGCGCCAGCAGCCCGACAGGGGGAGCAGATTCACCCCTCCACTTT
TRBV4-2	.	.	TRBJ1-2	CASSQDLTKGYRSNYGYTF	TGTGCCAGCAGCCAAGATCTAACGAAGGGATACAGGTCTAACTATGGCTACACCTTC
TRBV14	TRBD1	.	TRBJ1-1	CASSQSGTVRLFGAFF	TGTGCCAGCAGCCAATCCGGGACAGTTCGGTTGTTTGGAGCTTTCTTT
TRBV7-9	TRBD2	.	TRBJ2-3	CASRLRDYTDTQYF	TGTGCCAGCAGACTCCGGGACTACACAGATACGCAGTATTTT
TRBV18	.	.	TRBJ1-5	CASSPQAGKKPQHF	TGTGCCAGCTCACCTCAGGCAGGGAAGAAGCCCCAGCATTTT
TRBV14	.	.	TRBJ2-3	CASSQRVSTDTQYF	TGTGCCAGCAGCCAACGGGTTAGCACAGATACGCAGTATTTT
TRBV9	.	few	TRBJ1-6	CASSSTPGDSPLHF	TGTGCCAGCAGCTCGACCCCGGGGGATTCACCCCTCCACTTT
TRBV3-1/TRBV3-2	.	.	TRBJ1-1	CASSQFAGGGTEAFF	TGTGCCAGCAGCCAATTTGCCGGAGGCGGCACTGAAGCTTTCTTT
TRBV19	.	.	TRBJ1-2	CASSISQGGGYTF	TGTGCCAGTAGTATTAGTCAGGGCGGTGGCTACACCTTC
TRBV12-3/TRBV12-4	.	.	TRBJ1-1	CASTLGLPEAFF	TGTGCCAGCACCCTGGGGCTCCCTGAAGCTTTCTTT
TRBV28	.	.	TRBJ1-5	CASSSGEQPQHF	TGTGCCAGCAGTTCCGGGGAGCAGCCCCAGCATTTT
TRBV19	.	.	TRBJ1-2	CASSMPGTPREGYTF	TGTGCCAGTAGTATGCCCGGGACACCGAGAGAAGGCTACACCTTC
TRBV9	TRBD2	once	TRBJ2-5	CASSVGASGGQETQYF	TGTGCCAGCAGCGTAGGGGCTAGCGGGGGCCAAGAGACCCAGTACTTC
TRBV6-5	.	once	TRBJ2-3	CASSYSILSDTQYF	TGTGCCAGCAGTTACTCGATACTTTCAGATACGCAGTATTTT
TRBV4-1	.	once	TRBJ2-5	CASSQWREETQYF	TGCGCCAGCAGCCAATGGAGGGAAGAGACCCAGTACTTC
TRBV5-5	TRBD1	.	TRBJ1-2	CASSLPGGSNYGYTF	TGTGCCAGCAGCTTGCCAGGGGGATCTAACTATGGCTACACCTTC
TRBV18	.	.	TRBJ1-3	CASSLLDSPGNTIYF	TGTGCCAGCTCACTGCTCGACAGCCCCGGAAACACCATATATTTT
TRBV28	.	.	TRBJ2-3	CASSSGSLTDTQYF	TGTGCCAGCAGTTCAGGGTCTCTCACAGATACGCAGTATTTT
TRBV5-1	TRBD1	.	TRBJ1-2	CASSLEGSRDSLSANYGYTF	TGCGCCAGCAGCTTGGAGGGGAGCCGGGACAGCCTTTCAGCTAACTATGGCTACACCTTC
TRBV3-1/TRBV3-2	TRBD2	.	TRBJ2-7	CASSQASSGGKRF	TGTGCCAGCAGCCAAGCATCTAGCGGGGGGAAGCGCTTC
TRBV18	.	.	TRBJ2-1	CASSLSESSYNEQFF	TGTGCCAGCTCACTGTCCGAGAGCTCCTACAATGAGCAGTTCTTC
TRBV6-2/TRBV6-3	.	.	TRBJ1-1	CASSSTENTEAFF	TGTGCCAGCAGTTCCACAGAGAACACTGAAGCTTTCTTT
TRBV9	.	few	TRBJ1-1	CASAGLTNTEAFF	TGTGCCAGCGCGGGACTGACTAACACTGAAGCTTTCTTT
TRBV5-1	TRBD2	.	TRBJ2-5	CASSLAGTSGGQETQYF	TGCGCCAGCAGCTTGGCCGGGACTAGCGGGGGGCAAGAGACCCAGTACTTC
TRBV4-2	.	few	TRBJ2-3	CASSHSDTQYF	TGTGCCAGCAGCCACTCAGATACGCAGTATTTT
TRBV6-6	.	.	TRBJ2-5	CASSSVEVIQETQYF	TGTGCCAGCAGTTCCGTCGAGGTAATTCAAGAGACCCAGTACTTC
TRBV6-5	.	.	TRBJ1-1	CASSPTGRIDTEAFF	TGTGCCAGCAGTCCTACAGGAAGAATAGACACTGAAGCTTTCTTT
TRBV6-5	TRBD1	.	TRBJ2-1	CASTPDRGQYNEQFF	TGTGCCAGCACCCCGGACAGGGGGCAATACAATGAGCAGTTCTTC
TRBV6-5	TRBD1	.	TRBJ1-3	CASIRDRGNTIYF	TGTGCCAGCATCAGGGACAGAGGAAACACCATATATTTT
TRBV10-3	.	.	TRBJ1-4	CAISERGGSNEKLFF	TGTGCCATCAGTGAGAGGGGAGGTAGCAATGAAAAACTGTTTTTT
TRBV10-3	.	once	TRBJ2-7	CAISELNEQYF	TGTGCCATCAGTGAGTTAAACGAGCAGTACTTC
TRBV3-1/TRBV3-2	TRBD2	.	TRBJ2-3	CASSQESGATDTQYF	TGTGCCAGCAGCCAAGAGAGCGGGGCCACAGATACGCAGTATTTT
TRBV6-4	.	.	TRBJ1-6	CASSEDGLHNSPLHF	TGTGCCAGCTCCGAGGACGGACTCCATAATTCACCCCTCCACTTT
TRBV24-1	.	once	TRBJ2-3	CATSSTTDTQYF	TGTGCCACCAGTTCCACTACAGATACGCAGTATTTT
TRBV6-2/TRBV6-3	TRBD1	.	TRBJ2-1	CASSGQDNNEQFF	TGTGCCAGCAGTGGACAGGACAACAATGAGCAGTTCTTC
TRBV2	.	.	TRBJ1-6	CASSGRVPSPLHF	TGTGCCAGCAGTGGCAGGGTCCCTTCACCCCTCCACTTT
TRBV20-1	.	.	TRBJ2-1	CSASTAGANNEQFF	TGCAGTGCTAGTACCGCGGGGGCGAACAATGAGCAGTTCTTC
TRBV19	.	.	TRBJ1-4	CASKISATNEKLFF	TGTGCCAGTAAAATCTCGGCAACTAATGAAAAACTGTTTTTT
TRBV10-2	.	.	TRBJ2-2	CASSLTGSGELFF	TGCGCCAGCAGTTTAACAGGGTCCGGGGAGCTGTTTTTT